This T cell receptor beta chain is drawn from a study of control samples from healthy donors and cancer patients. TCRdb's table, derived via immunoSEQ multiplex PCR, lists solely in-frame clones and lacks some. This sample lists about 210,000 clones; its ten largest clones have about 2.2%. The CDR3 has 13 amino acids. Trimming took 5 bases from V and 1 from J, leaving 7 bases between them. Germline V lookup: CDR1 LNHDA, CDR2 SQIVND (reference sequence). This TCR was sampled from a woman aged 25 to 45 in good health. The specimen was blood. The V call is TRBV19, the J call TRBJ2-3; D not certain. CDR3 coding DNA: TGTGCCAGTAGTTCGGCCCGCACAGATACGCAGTATTTT. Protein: CASSSARTDTQYF.